This TCR beta chain was retrieved from a study of shared clonotypes between healthy human individuals. Study as a whole: Three plates each covered CD4 naive and memory; CD8 naive two, CD8 memory one.

Some clones are missing from TCRdb's copy, which holds only in-frame ones; the method was immunoSEQ multiplex PCR. This repertoire shows a few hundred thousand clones, approximately 97% found once; its top ten account for roughly 0.055%. Trimming stripped 5 bases from V and 3 bases from J, with 20 bases between. The CDR3 runs 16 residues. Per the germline V gene, CDR1 is LGHNA and CDR2 is YNFKEQ. The chain joins TRBV4-2 to TRBJ2-7, with D perhaps matching TRBD1 or TRBD2 (9 bases each). The source is a woman in her thirties in good health. Sequencing was performed on naive CD4+ T cells sorted from blood. The subset here: CD45RA+ positively selected. This CDR3 is CASSKDRGLAFYEQYF. The CDR3, as DNA: TGTGCCAGCAGCAAGGACAGGGGACTAGCTTTCTACGAGCAGTACTTC.